This T cell receptor (beta chain) was sequenced for a study of T cells in localized non-small cell lung cancer. The method was immunoSEQ multiplex PCR; TCRdb's version includes in-frame clones alone and lacks a portion of them. In the table there are approximately 70,000 clones, roughly 81% of which are singletons. V lost 5 bases and J lost 7, with 12 bases in between. This CDR3 is built from 12 residues. Germline CDR1 and CDR2: MNHNS and SASEGT. Overall study findings and caveats: Paired adjacent lung recovered a median around 52 of the top 100 tumor clones. Compared with tumor, uninvolved adjacent lung displayed greater T cell clonality, ranking highest overall. There was an association of higher blood T cell density with longer overall survival.

As for this clone: Its target is unknown.

This sequence joins TRBV6-1 and TRBJ2-7; D is unresolved. This sequence was found in a man aged 35-69 years with stage II lung adenocarcinoma. The sequencing here drew on PBMCs, taken before any cancer treatment. CDR3 amino acids: CASSLGSWEQYF. CDR3 coding DNA: TGTGCCAGCAGTCTCGGGTCTTGGGAGCAGTACTTC.